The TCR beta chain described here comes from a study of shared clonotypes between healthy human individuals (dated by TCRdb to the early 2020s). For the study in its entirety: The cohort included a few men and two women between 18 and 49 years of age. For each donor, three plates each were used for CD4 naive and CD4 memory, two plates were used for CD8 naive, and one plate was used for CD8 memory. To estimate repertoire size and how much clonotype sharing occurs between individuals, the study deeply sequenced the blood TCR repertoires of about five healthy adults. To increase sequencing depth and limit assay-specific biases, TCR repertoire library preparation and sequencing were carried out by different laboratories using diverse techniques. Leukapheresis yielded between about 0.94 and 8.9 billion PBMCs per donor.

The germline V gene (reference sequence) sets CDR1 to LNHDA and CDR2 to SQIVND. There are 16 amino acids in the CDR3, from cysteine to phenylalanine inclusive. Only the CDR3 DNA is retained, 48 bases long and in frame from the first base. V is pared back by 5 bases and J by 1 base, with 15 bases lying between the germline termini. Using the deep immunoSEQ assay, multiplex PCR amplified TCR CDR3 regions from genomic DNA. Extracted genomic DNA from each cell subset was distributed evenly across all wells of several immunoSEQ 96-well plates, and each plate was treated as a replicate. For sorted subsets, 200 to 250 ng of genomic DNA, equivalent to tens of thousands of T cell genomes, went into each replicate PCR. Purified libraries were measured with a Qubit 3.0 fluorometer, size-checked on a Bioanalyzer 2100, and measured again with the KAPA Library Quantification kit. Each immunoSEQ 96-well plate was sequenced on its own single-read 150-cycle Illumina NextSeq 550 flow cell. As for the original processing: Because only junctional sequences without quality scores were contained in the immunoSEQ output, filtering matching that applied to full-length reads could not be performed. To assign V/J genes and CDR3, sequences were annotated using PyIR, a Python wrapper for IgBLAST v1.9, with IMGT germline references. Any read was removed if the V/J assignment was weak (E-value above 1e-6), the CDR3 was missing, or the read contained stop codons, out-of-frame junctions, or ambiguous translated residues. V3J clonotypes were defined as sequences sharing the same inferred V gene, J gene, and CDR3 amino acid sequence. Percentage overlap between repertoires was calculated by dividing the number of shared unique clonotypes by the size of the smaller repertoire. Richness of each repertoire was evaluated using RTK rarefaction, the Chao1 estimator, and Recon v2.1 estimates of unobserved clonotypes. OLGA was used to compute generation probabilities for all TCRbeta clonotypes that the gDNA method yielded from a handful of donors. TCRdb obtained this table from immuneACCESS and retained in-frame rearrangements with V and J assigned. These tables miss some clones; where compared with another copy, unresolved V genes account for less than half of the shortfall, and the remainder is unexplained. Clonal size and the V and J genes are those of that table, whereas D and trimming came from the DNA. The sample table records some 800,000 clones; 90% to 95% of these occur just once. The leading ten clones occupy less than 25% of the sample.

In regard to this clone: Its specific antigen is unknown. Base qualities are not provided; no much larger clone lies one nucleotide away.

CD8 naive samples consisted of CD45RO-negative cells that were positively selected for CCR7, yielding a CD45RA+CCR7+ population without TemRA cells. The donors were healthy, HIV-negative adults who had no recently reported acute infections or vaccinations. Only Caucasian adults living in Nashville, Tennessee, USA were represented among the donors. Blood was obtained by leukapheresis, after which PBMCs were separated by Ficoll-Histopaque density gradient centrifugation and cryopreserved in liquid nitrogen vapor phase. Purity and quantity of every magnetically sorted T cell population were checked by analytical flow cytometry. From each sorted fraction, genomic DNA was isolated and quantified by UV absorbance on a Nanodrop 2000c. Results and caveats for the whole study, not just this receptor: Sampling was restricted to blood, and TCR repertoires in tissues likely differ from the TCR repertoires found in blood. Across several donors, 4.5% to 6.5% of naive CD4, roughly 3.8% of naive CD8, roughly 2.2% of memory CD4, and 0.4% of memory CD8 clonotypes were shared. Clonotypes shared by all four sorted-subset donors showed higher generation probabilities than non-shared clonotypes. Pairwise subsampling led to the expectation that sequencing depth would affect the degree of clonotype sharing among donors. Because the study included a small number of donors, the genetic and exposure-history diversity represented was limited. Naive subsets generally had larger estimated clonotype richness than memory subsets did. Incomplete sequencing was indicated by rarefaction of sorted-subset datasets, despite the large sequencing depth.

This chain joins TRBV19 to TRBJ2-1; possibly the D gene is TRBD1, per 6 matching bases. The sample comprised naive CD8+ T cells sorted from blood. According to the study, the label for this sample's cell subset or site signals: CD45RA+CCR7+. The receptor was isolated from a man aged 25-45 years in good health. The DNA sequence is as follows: TGTGCCAGTAGTTTGGACAGTACCCCTTCCTACAATGAGCAGTTCTTC. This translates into CASSLDSTPSYNEQFF. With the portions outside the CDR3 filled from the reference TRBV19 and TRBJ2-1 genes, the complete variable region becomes DGGITQSPKYLFRKEGQNVTLSCEQNLNHDAMYWYRQDPGQGLRLIYYSQIVNDFQKGDIAEGYSVSREKKESFPLTVTSAQKNPTAFYLCASSLDSTPSYNEQFFGPGTRLTVL.